The clone carrying this T cell receptor beta chain was recorded once. Deletions cut 3 bases from V and 7 bases from J, with 13 bases between. The CDR3 loop spans 13 amino acids. These data come from a study of control samples from healthy donors and cancer patients. Only in-frame clones appear in the TCRdb table, and some are missing; sequencing was by immunoSEQ multiplex PCR. The sample lists 190,000 or so clones; 85% to 95% were seen once. Input material: blood. The chain couples TRBV12-3 or TRBV12-4 to TRBJ2-7; tentative D call: TRBD2 (6 bases). This receptor was taken from a man between 18 and 29 years old in good health. The chain's CDR3 is CASSFGGPGEQYF. The CDR3 DNA reads TGTGCCAGCAGTTTTGGAGGGCCCGGGGAGCAGTACTTC.